This TCR beta chain derives from a study of post-analysis software for immune sequencing data. Study-level background: The courses of disease that were included comprised relapsing-remitting, secondary progressive and progressive-relapsing multiple sclerosis. Study conclusions and caveats: A few TRBV segments were significantly more frequent in patients than in controls. TRBV5-6, TRBV5-1 and TRBV20-1 were among these segments. Those with multiple sclerosis, the patient group, showed significantly lower normalized Chao1 diversity than controls. When the samples were clustered directly with F measure, those that had been prepared in the same batch showed strong co-clustering.

The V gene's germline CDR1 is SGHRS and CDR2 YFSETQ. V lost 4 bases to trimming and J lost 3 bases, with 14 bases between them. This CDR3 spans 15 amino acids. Unique-molecular-identifier-tagged TCR beta cDNA libraries were used. T cells numbering roughly 1 to 10 million gave rise to a few hundred thousand cDNA molecules. Using its own MiXCR run on the PCR reads, TCRdb lists one record per CDR3 protein. This sample carries hundreds of thousands of distinct CDR3 sequences, roughly 29% of them seen once, and the ten largest clones take about 0.5%. On this clonotype: Its antigen is unidentified.

The sample taken for sequencing was blood. The chain employs TRBV5-1 and TRBJ2-1; unclear D gene. This clonotype was obtained from a girl aged 5-17 years with multiple sclerosis. This CDR3 reads CASSQQVSIYNEQFF. The CDR3 nucleotides read TGCGCCAGCAGCCAGCAGGTGTCGATCTACAATGAGCAGTTCTTC.